This entry lists 24 T cell receptor beta chains sequenced from one sample in a study of blood T cell repertoires in COVID-19. Repertoires were generated with immunoSEQ multiplex PCR, while TCRdb's copy carries only in-frame clones and drops some. Here the sample spans roughly 82,000 clones, more than 75% being singletons. Material for sequencing was peripheral blood. Source of these receptors: a man in his 60s with acute or convalescent COVID-19.

V gene TRBV30 combines with J gene TRBJ2-3; 9 bases are a match to TRBD2. Germline lookup yields CDR1 GTSNPN and CDR2 SVGIG (reference sequence). V gave up 2 bases and J gave up 4 bases; unmatched junction bases: 7. CDR3 length equals 15 residues. The CDR3 DNA follows: TGTGCCTGGAGTAATGCGGGGGGGCAGTCAGATACGCAGTATTTT. This translates into CAWSNAGGQSDTQYF.

The chain recombines TRBV20-1 with TRBJ2-3; 7 bases line up with TRBD1. Germline values: CDR1 DFQATT, CDR2 SNEGSKA (reference sequence). The CDR3 has 13 amino acids. With V trimmed by 3 bases and J by 8 bases, 8 bases remained unmatched. The CDR3 bases are TGCAGTGCTAGTGTTAGGGGGCGTGGTACGCAGTATTTT. Translation gives CSASVRGRGTQYF.

CDR3 DNA: TGTGCCAGCAGCTTGACAGGGGGAGTTGTGGGCTACACCTTC. It codes for CASSLTGGVVGYTF. The rearrangement links TRBV2 to TRBJ1-2, with TRBD1 identical over 9 bases. V trimming: 6 bases; J trimming: 8 bases; junction bases outside the gene matches: 10. Per germline, CDR1 SNHLY and CDR2 FYNNEI. The CDR3 length is 14 residues.

CDR3 sequence reads: CASKPGTSNEQFF. CDR3 coding DNA: TGCGCCAGCAAACCCGGGACTAGCAATGAGCAGTTCTTC. The V call is TRBV5-1, the J call TRBJ2-1, with 8 positions matching TRBD2. The CDR3 totals 13 residues. Germline trimming cut 6 bases from V and 6 bases from J; bases unmatched to any gene: 5. Germline CDR1 and CDR2: SGHRS and YFSETQ.

This chain joins TRBV24-1 and TRBJ2-3; 9 bases match TRBD2. Per the germline V gene, CDR1 is KGHDR and CDR2 is SFDVKD. There are 15 residues in the CDR3. V dropped 1 base and J dropped 3; count of bases not matched to a gene: 1. The DNA for the CDR3 is TGTGCCACCAGTGATTTAAGCGGGAGGACAGATACGCAGTATTTT. Its protein product is CATSDLSGRTDTQYF.

The genes are TRBV21-1 and TRBJ2-7; the tabulated D call, TRBD1, remains unverified against the DNA. TRBV21-1 is assigned pseudogene status. The CDR3 extends over 17 amino acids. CDR3 bases: TGTGCCAGCAGCAAAGGGACAGGGGTTATGGATACCTACGAGCAGTACTTC. It specifies CASSKGTGVMDTYEQYF.

V and J are TRBV7-2 and TRBJ2-5, with D possibly TRBD2 on 6 matching bases. CDR1 SGHTA and CDR2 FQGNSA come from the germline V gene. This CDR3 has 12 residues. Trimming removed 3 bases at V and 7 bases at J, with 9 bases between. The DNA of the CDR3 is TGTGCCAGCAGCTTGGGGGGAGGGACCCAGTACTTC. Its translation is CASSLGGGTQYF.

Regarding this clone: Other DNA sequences in the same sample also yield this CDR3. The chain carries TRBV10-3 and TRBJ1-5; 10 positions match TRBD1. The CDR3 runs to 14 residues. Losses at the gene ends were 8 bases for V and 2 bases for J; bases not matched to a gene: 3. Germline V gene data show CDR1 as ENHRY and CDR2 as SYGVKD. The CDR3 DNA follows: TGTGCCATCTCCGGGACAGGGGGCAATCAGCCCCAGCATTTT. Protein product: CAISGTGGNQPQHF.

The rearrangement uses TRBV5-1 and TRBJ2-7; no reliable D call. The CDR3 has 14 residues. Per the germline V gene, CDR1 is SGHRS and CDR2 is YFSETQ. Trimming stripped 0 bases from V and 4 bases from J, with 11 bases between. This CDR3 is CASSLESTAYEQYF. The CDR3 bases are TGCGCCAGCAGCTTGGAGTCTACAGCTTACGAGCAGTACTTC.

The rearrangement uses TRBV10-1 and TRBJ1-6, with D possibly TRBD1 on 5 matching bases. Germline CDR1 and CDR2: WNHNN and SYGVQD (reference sequence). The germline V and J ends were trimmed by 0 bases and 10 bases, with 7 bases remaining between them. CDR3 length: 13 amino acids. The CDR3 DNA sequence: TGCGCCAGCAGTGAGTCGCAGGGATCACCCCTCCACTTT. This gives the protein CASSESQGSPLHF.

This rearrangement joins TRBV28 to TRBJ1-5; D perhaps matches TRBD1 (5 bases). This CDR3 contains 13 residues. Per the germline V gene, CDR1 is MDHEN and CDR2 is SYDVKM. With 7 bases removed from V and 4 bases from J, the gap between germline ends came to 11 bases. CDR3 sequence (DNA): TGTGCCAGCACCCCCTACAGGAATCAGCCCCAGCATTTT. Its translation: CASTPYRNQPQHF. Supplemented by reference TRBV28 and TRBJ1-5, the full variable domain reads DVKVTQSSRYLVKRTGEKVFLECVQDMDHENMFWYRQDPGLGLRLIYFSYDVKMKEKGDIPEGYSVSREKKERFSLILESASTNQTSMYLCASTPYRNQPQHFGDGTRLSIL.

The rearrangement links TRBV4-2 to TRBJ2-2; TRBD1 aligns across 9 bases. V was pared by 6 bases and J by 15 bases, with 14 bases of the junction left unmatched. The germline CDR1 and CDR2 sequences are LGHNA and YNFKEQ. This CDR3 has 14 amino acids. Here the CDR3 reads CASSQTTGGAMMFF. For the CDR3, the DNA is TGTGCCAGCAGTCAGACTACAGGGGGCGCGATGATGTTTTTT.

V and J are TRBV5-6 and TRBJ1-5; D not resolved. Trimming took off 0 bases at V and 0 bases at J, with 10 bases between the two ends. This CDR3 comprises 16 residues. Germline V lookup: CDR1 SGHDT, CDR2 YYEEEE. This CDR3 is CASSLVETHSNQPQHF. CDR3 sequence (DNA): TGTGCCAGCAGCTTGGTAGAAACCCATAGCAATCAGCCCCAGCATTTT.

The chain couples TRBV5-8 to TRBJ2-5; 7 nucleotides match TRBD2. V was clipped by 7 bases and J by 2 bases; unmatched bases: 8. Germline CDR1 and CDR2: SGHTS and YDEGEE. This CDR3 is built from 14 residues. DNA of the CDR3: TGTGCCAGCGGTCCTAGCGGTGGACAAGAGACCCAGTACTTC. The encoded protein is CASGPSGGQETQYF.

This clone was observed once. The chain uses TRBV7-8 and TRBJ1-3, with D possibly TRBD1 on 5 matching bases. From germline, CDR1 is SGHVS and CDR2 FQNEAQ. This CDR3 has 13 amino acids. Trimming took off 5 bases at V and 3 bases at J, with 8 bases between the two ends. The CDR3 here is CASSRGGGNTIYF. The CDR3 DNA reads TGTGCCAGCAGCAGGGGTGGTGGAAACACCATATATTTT.

This chain links TRBV5-6 with TRBJ1-2; 9 bases match TRBD1. Germline CDR1 reads SGHDT; CDR2 reads YYEEEE. There are 14 residues in the CDR3. With 0 bases clipped from V and 7 bases from J, the junction kept 4 bases outside the gene matches. CDR3 region: CASSLGGQGGGYTF. CDR3 nucleotides: TGTGCCAGCAGCTTGGGGGGACAGGGAGGTGGCTACACCTTC.

V gene TRBV7-3 combines with J gene TRBJ2-5; a weak D match, TRBD1 (5 bases). Germline V gene data show CDR1 as SGHTA and CDR2 as FQGTGA. Trimming took off 2 bases at V and 1 base at J, with 11 bases between the two ends. This CDR3 has 15 residues. The CDR3 DNA reads as TGTGCCAGCAGCTTAGATCAGGGCCCCCAAGAGACCCAGTACTTC. Its protein product is CASSLDQGPQETQYF. Drawing the rest from reference TRBV7-3 and TRBJ2-5, the complete variable domain is GAGVSQTPSNKVTEKGKYVELRCDPISGHTALYWYRQSLGQGPEFLIYFQGTGAADDSGLPNDRFFAVRPEGSVSTLKIQRTERGDSAVYLCASSLDQGPQETQYFGPGTRLLVL.

J is TRBJ1-2 and V is TRBV9, with D perhaps TRBD1 (6 bases). Germline lookup yields CDR1 SGDLS and CDR2 YYNGEE. The CDR3 spans 18 residues. Trimming shortened V by 5 bases and J by 0 bases, and 23 bases separated the two germline ends. In DNA form, the CDR3 reads TGTGCCAGCAGTTATGGACAGCTTCGATCCCTCACTAACTATGGCTACACCTTC. Its translation: CASSYGQLRSLTNYGYTF.

The CDR3 sequence is CATSDHPGLAGVETQYF. Written as DNA, the CDR3 is TGTGCCACCAGTGATCATCCGGGACTAGCGGGGGTGGAGACCCAGTACTTC. The genes are TRBV24-1 and TRBJ2-5; 14 positions agree with TRBD2. J was trimmed by 5 bases and V by 3 bases; bases with no gene match: 7. This CDR3 comprises 17 residues. The germline V gene has CDR1 KGHDR and CDR2 SFDVKD.

V and J are TRBV19 and TRBJ1-1, with 7 positions matching TRBD1. V lost 5 bases and J lost 1; bases outside the gene matches: 4. The CDR3 contains 14 residues. Germline V CDR1 and CDR2: LNHDA, SQIVND (reference sequence). CDR3 sequence (DNA): TGTGCCAGTAGTCGGAGGGGGCCGAACACTGAAGCTTTCTTT. As protein: CASSRRGPNTEAFF.

The chain has TRBV5-1 and TRBJ2-7, with D possibly being TRBD2 (7 bases). The CDR3 has 14 amino acids. V lost 4 bases, J lost 3 bases, and 14 bases lay in between. The germline V gene encodes CDR1 SGHRS and CDR2 YFSETQ. CDR3 sequence (DNA): TGCGCCAGCAGCCCAAGGGGGAGGGTCTACGAGCAGTACTTC. Translation gives CASSPRGRVYEQYF.

The chain employs TRBV5-4 and TRBJ1-1; D call uncertain. V was clipped by 4 bases and J by 3 bases, with 13 bases between them. Germline CDR1 SGHNT, CDR2 YYREEE (reference sequence). This CDR3 is built from 14 residues. The CDR3 is CASSVGVLDTEAFF. The CDR3, as DNA: TGTGCCAGCAGCGTCGGAGTTTTAGACACTGAAGCTTTCTTT.

V is TRBV19 and J is TRBJ1-2, with TRBD1 identical over 7 bases. The CDR3 is made up of 13 amino acids. Germline V lookup: CDR1 LNHDA, CDR2 SQIVND (reference sequence). J gave up 2 bases and V 7 bases, and 4 bases lay outside the gene matches. CDR3 nucleotide sequence: TGTGCCAGTACAGCAGGGGGGAACTATGGCTACACCTTC. Translation: CASTAGGNYGYTF. The full variable domain, rest sourced from reference TRBV19 and TRBJ1-2, is DGGITQSPKYLFRKEGQNVTLSCEQNLNHDAMYWYRQDPGQGLRLIYYSQIVNDFQKGDIAEGYSVSREKKESFPLTVTSAQKNPTAFYLCASTAGGNYGYTFGSGTRLTVV.

The chain combines TRBV5-5 with TRBJ2-2, with 14 bases matching TRBD2. V gave up 5 bases and J gave up 4 bases; unmatched junction bases: 7. The CDR3 runs to 17 residues. The V gene's germline CDR1 is SGHKS and CDR2 YYEKEE (reference sequence). In DNA, the CDR3 is TGTGCCAGCAGTCCGGGACTAGCGGGAGTCATCACCGGGGAGCTGTTTTTT. It codes for CASSPGLAGVITGELFF.